Given below is one T cell receptor beta chain in context. This CDR3 spans 12 amino acids. The data were taken from a study of T cells expressing NK-cell markers. The wider study: HCMV seropositivity characterized seven of the eight sequenced donors, and seronegativity one.

One entry per CDR3 protein, without DNA, is what TCRdb gives after re-calling the 5' RACE reads. The ten top clones account for 7.3%, within a sample of hundreds of thousands of distinct CDR3 sequences. This chain links TRBV12-3 or TRBV12-4 with TRBJ1-5; TCRdb's D gene call, TRBD1, goes unchecked for lack of DNA. Sequencing was done on a sample of blood T cells: a sorted CD56 or NKG2C T cell subset, CD4+ or CD8+ T cells, or bulk PBMC T cells (not recorded which). This receptor was obtained from a woman aged 18-70 years in good health. This chain's CDR3 is CASRGEVQPQHF.